The clone carrying this T cell receptor (beta chain) has only a few counts. Its antigen is as yet unknown. The CDR3 has 15 amino acids. Trimming cost V 6 bases and J 0 bases; bases outside gene matches: 5. Germline CDR1 and CDR2: MNHNS and SASEGT. The data were obtained in a study of read filtering for tumor transcriptome and immune sequencing. About the study: 8 patients were R-ISS I, some 16 were R-ISS II, 6 or 7 were R-ISS III. After DNase treatment, RNA was made into whole-transcriptome libraries. RNA-seq yielded only 85 to 1273 TCR reads, IR-seq about 4 to 10.27 million.

From 300 to 400 ng of RNA, a library with molecular barcoded alpha/delta and beta/gamma adaptors was made. TCRdb re-derived calls from the reads in MiXCR, one entry per CDR3 protein. The table has under 150,000 distinct CDR3 sequences, over 10% seen once. Whole-study results and caveats: RNA-seq captured clonotypes less deeply and reliably than IR-seq.

The sequence was obtained from a donor aged 40 or older with multiple myeloma. The material sequenced was a population of CD138-negative cells sorted from bone marrow. The V gene is TRBV6-1, the J gene TRBJ2-4; 7 bases align to TRBD1. In nucleotides, the CDR3 is TGTGCCAGCAGCTCGACAGGGATAGCCAAAAACATTCAGTACTTC. Its protein product is CASSSTGIAKNIQYF.